This T cell receptor (beta chain) was sequenced during a study of technical replicates of blood from a handful of donors. The CDR3 is 12 residues long. Germline CDR1 SGHDT, CDR2 YYEEEE. Trimming removed 3 bases at V and 7 bases at J, with 8 bases between. This table comes from immunoSEQ multiplex PCR, and its TCRdb copy is limited to in-frame clones, with some not included. The sample gives nearly 80,000 clones, roughly 96% of which show up once; approximately 0.3% is in the top ten. The receptor was derived from a human donor in good health. Input material: T cells isolated from PBMCs. The rearrangement links TRBV5-6 to TRBJ2-1, with D tentatively TRBD1 (6 bases). The CDR3 DNA reads as TGTGCCAGCAGCTACACAGGGAATGAGCAGTTCTTC. This codes for CASSYTGNEQFF.